Reported below is one T cell receptor beta chain. TCRdb fed the 5' RACE reads into MiXCR, producing one record per CDR3 protein. The top ten hold around 25% of the sample, which has 50,000 or so distinct CDR3 sequences, more than 10% seen once. This entry is derived from a study of T-cell memory formation after mild COVID-19. Germline lookup yields CDR1 MGHRA and CDR2 YSYEKL. V lost 1 base and J lost 2; bases outside the gene matches: 7. The length of the CDR3 is 19 residues. The sequence was collected from a man between 18 and 35 years old who had mild COVID-19 (a few samples of this study predate the infection). Cell type and time point are not known. The sample consisted of PBMCs or a T cell subset sorted from them (not recorded which). The chain uses TRBV4-1 and TRBJ2-5; 16 positions agree with TRBD2. CDR3: CASSQASGLAGGPQETQYF. CDR3 DNA: TGCGCCAGCAGCCAAGCGTCGGGACTAGCGGGGGGGCCGCAAGAGACCCAGTACTTC.